These 7 T cell receptor beta chains originate from one sample sequenced in a study of blood T cell repertoires in COVID-19. Sequenced by immunoSEQ multiplex PCR; TCRdb stores in-frame clones only, minus some. The sample includes approximately 200,000 clones, about 85% of them seen just once. The sequencing input was PBMCs or T cells enriched from blood (not recorded which). Every receptor here comes from a man aged 30-40 years who had recovered from COVID-19.

The chain has TRBV7-2 and TRBJ2-1, with D possibly being TRBD2 (7 bases). The CDR3 extends over 14 amino acids. V gave up 5 bases and J gave up 7 bases, with 15 bases separating them. Germline V gives CDR1 SGHTA, CDR2 FQGNSA. The CDR3 DNA reads TGTGCCAGCAGCCCCTCGGGGGGCGGAAATGAGCAGTTCTTC. Its protein is CASSPSGGGNEQFF. The entire variable domain, with the rest obtained from reference TRBV7-2 and TRBJ2-1, is as follows: GAGVSQSPSNKVTEKGKDVELRCDPISGHTALYWYRQSLGQGLEFLIYFQGNSAPDKSGLPSDRFSAERTGGSVSTLTIQRTQQEDSAVYLCASSPSGGGNEQFFGPGTRLTVL.

This clone was picked up many times. The V call is TRBV5-4, the J call TRBJ1-2; TRBD1 matches 7 bases. The CDR3 extends over 15 amino acids. Germline CDR1 SGHNT, CDR2 YYREEE (reference sequence). J was trimmed by 4 bases and V by 3 bases; bases with no gene match: 9. CDR3 nucleotides: TGTGCCAGCAGCTCCTCAGGGGGAATCAGCTATGGCTACACCTTC. It encodes CASSSSGGISYGYTF.

V is TRBV4-2 and J is TRBJ2-3; D is unclear. The germline CDR1 and CDR2 sequences are LGHNA and YNFKEQ. V was shortened by 1 base and J by 4 bases, with 15 bases between the two germline ends. The CDR3 has 16 residues. The CDR3 nucleotides are TGTGCCAGCAGCCAAGCTTTATCGTCCCCCGCAGATACGCAGTATTTT. Translating gives CASSQALSSPADTQYF.

This chain links TRBV9 with TRBJ2-6; TRBD1 agrees at 7 bases. V lost 0 bases, J lost 0 bases, and 18 bases stayed unmatched. The germline CDR1 and CDR2 sequences are SGDLS and YYNGEE. The CDR3 is 22 residues long. The CDR3: CASSVDPRRQGVTFSGANVLTF. The CDR3 bases are TGTGCCAGCAGCGTAGATCCCCGCCGACAGGGCGTAACCTTCTCTGGGGCCAACGTCCTGACTTTC.

The rearrangement joins TRBV2 to TRBJ2-2; 7 bases agree with TRBD1. V lost 8 bases to trimming and J lost 0 bases; unmatched junction nucleotides: 9. CDR3 length: 16 amino acids. CDR1 SNHLY and CDR2 FYNNEI come from the germline V gene. This chain's CDR3 is CASVLTGQTNTGELFF. CDR3 nucleotide sequence: TGTGCCAGCGTCTTAACGGGACAGACGAACACCGGGGAGCTGTTTTTT.

The chain employs TRBV4-3 and TRBJ2-6; D is undetermined. Deletions cut 1 base from V and 0 bases from J, with 10 bases between. In germline, CDR1 is LGHNA, CDR2 YSLEER. The CDR3 length is 17 residues. The CDR3 protein is CASSQAEPGSGANVLTF. CDR3 nucleotide sequence: TGCGCCAGCAGCCAAGCAGAACCGGGCTCTGGGGCCAACGTCCTGACTTTC.

The chain combines TRBV20-1 with TRBJ2-3, with D possibly matching TRBD1 (6 bases). V was pared by 5 bases and J by 4 bases, with 7 bases between. CDR3 length: 11 residues. CDR1 and CDR2 (germline): DFQATT, SNEGSKA (reference sequence). The CDR3 spells CSAGQSDTQYF. CDR3 DNA: TGCAGTGCTGGACAGTCAGATACGCAGTATTTT.